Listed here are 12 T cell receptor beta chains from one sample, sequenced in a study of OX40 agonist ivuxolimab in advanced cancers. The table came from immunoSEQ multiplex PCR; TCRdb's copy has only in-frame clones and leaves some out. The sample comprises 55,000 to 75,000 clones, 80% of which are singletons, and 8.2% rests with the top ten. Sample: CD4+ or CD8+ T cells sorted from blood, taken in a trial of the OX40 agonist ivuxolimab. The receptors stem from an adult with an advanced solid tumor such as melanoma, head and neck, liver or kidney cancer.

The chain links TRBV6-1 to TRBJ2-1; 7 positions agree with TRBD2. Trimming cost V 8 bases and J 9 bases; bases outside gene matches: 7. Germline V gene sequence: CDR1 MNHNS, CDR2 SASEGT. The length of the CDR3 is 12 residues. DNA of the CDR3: TGTGCCAGCGCCACTAGCGATGGTGAGCAGTTCTTC. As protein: CASATSDGEQFF.

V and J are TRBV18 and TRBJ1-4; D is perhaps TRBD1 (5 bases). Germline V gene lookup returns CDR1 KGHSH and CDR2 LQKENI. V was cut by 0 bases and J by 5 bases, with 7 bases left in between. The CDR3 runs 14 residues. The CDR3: CASSPPGPNEKLFF. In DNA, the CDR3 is TGTGCCAGCTCACCACCGGGGCCCAATGAAAAACTGTTTTTT.

The CDR3 reads CASSEVPGPGEKLFF. CDR3 nucleotides: TGTGCCAGCAGTGAAGTTCCGGGGCCAGGTGAAAAACTGTTTTTT. The V gene is TRBV6-1, the J gene TRBJ1-4; TRBD1 might be the D (5 bases). V lost 1 base, J lost 7 bases, and 13 bases lay in between. The CDR3 consists of 15 residues. The V gene's germline CDR1 is MNHNS and CDR2 SASEGT.

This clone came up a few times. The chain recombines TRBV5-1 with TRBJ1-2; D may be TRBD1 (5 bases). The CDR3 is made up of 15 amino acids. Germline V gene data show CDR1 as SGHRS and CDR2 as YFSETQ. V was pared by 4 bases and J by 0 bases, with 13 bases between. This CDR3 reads CASSSDRGANYGYTF. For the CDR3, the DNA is TGCGCCAGCAGCAGCGACAGAGGAGCTAACTATGGCTACACCTTC. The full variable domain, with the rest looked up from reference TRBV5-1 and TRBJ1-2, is KAGVTQTPRYLIKTRGQQVTLSCSPISGHRSVSWYQQTPGQGLQFLFEYFSETQRNKGNFPGRFSGRQFSNSRSEMNVSTLELGDSALYLCASSSDRGANYGYTFGSGTRLTVV.

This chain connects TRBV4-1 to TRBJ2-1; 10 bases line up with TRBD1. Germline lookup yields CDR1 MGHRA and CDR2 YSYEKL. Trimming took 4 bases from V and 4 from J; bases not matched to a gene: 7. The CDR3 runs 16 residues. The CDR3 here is CASSPTKGQGYNEQFF. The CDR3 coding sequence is TGCGCCAGCAGCCCGACGAAGGGACAGGGGTACAATGAGCAGTTCTTC.

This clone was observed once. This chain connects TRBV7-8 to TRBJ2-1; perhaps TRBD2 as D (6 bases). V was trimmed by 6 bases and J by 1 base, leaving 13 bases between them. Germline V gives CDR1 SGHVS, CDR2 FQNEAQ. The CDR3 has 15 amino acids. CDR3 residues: CASRIRDLSYNEQFF. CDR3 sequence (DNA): TGTGCCAGCAGAATCCGGGACTTGTCCTACAATGAGCAGTTCTTC.

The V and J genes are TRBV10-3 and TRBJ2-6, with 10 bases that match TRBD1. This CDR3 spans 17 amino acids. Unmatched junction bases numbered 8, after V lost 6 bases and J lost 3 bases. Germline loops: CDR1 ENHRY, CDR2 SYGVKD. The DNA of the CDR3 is TGTGCCATCAGCAGAGGGACAGGGGAAGATGGGGCCAACGTCCTGACTTTC. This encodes CAISRGTGEDGANVLTF.

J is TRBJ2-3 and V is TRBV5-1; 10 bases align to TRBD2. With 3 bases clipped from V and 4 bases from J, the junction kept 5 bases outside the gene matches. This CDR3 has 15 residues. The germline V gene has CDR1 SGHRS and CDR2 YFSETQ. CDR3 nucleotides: TGCGCCAGCAGCTCTCTAGCGGGAGTGGCAGATACGCAGTATTTT. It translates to CASSSLAGVADTQYF.

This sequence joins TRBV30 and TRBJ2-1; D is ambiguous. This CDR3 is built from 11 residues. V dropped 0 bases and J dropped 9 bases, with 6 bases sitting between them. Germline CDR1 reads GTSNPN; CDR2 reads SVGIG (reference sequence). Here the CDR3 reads CAWSVHPEQFF. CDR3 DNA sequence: TGTGCCTGGAGTGTACACCCTGAGCAGTTCTTC.

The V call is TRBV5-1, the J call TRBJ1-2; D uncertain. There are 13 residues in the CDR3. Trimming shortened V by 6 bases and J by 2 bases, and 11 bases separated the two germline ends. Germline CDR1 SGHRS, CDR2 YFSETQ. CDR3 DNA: TGCGCCAGCAAACTCGGATCCAACTATGGCTACACCTTC. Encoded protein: CASKLGSNYGYTF.

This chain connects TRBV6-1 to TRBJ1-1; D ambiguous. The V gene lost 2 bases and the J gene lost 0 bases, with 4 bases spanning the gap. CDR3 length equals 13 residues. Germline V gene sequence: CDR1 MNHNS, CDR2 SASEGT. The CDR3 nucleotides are TGTGCCAGCAGTGAACAGCTGAACACTGAAGCTTTCTTT. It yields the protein CASSEQLNTEAFF.

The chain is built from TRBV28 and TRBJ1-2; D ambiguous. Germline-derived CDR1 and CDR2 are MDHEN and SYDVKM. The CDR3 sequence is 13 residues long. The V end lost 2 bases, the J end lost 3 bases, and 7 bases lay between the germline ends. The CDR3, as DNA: TGTGCCAGCAGTTTACTGGGATACTATGGCTACACCTTC. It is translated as CASSLLGYYGYTF.